This T cell receptor beta chain was sequenced for a study of patients and donors after allogeneic stem cell transplantation. TCRdb itself ran the RT-PCR reads through MiXCR, one entry per CDR3 protein. The sample has approximately 57,000 distinct CDR3 sequences, about an eighth seen once. The CDR3 extends over 13 amino acids. CDR1 SQVTM and CDR2 ANQGSEA come from the germline V gene. The germline V and J ends were trimmed by 3 bases and 6 bases, with 12 bases remaining between them. Sample: blood, either unsorted or a sorted T cell fraction (not recorded which). This TCR was recovered from a human donor who was either an allogeneic HSCT recipient or a stem cell or donor lymphocyte infusion donor (not recorded which). It is not recorded whose cells these are; they may come from a transplant donor. The genes are TRBV29-1 and TRBJ2-1, with D unresolved. The CDR3 region is CSVETPQSNEQFF. Written as DNA, the CDR3 is TGCAGCGTTGAGACCCCTCAGAGCAATGAGCAGTTCTTC.